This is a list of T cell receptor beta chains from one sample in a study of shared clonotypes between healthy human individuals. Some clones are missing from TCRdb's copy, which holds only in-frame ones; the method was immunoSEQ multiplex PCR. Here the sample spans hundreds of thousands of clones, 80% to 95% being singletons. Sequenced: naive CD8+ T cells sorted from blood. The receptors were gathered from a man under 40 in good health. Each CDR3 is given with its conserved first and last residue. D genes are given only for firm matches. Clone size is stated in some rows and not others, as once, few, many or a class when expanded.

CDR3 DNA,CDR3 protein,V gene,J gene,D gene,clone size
TGTGCCAGCAGCGCGACGACGATCCCAGACTACGAGCAGTACTTC,CASSATTIPDYEQYF,TRBV9,TRBJ2-7,NA,NA
TGTGCCAGCAGCTTATTGTCTAGCGGCCCTTATAGCACAGATACGCAGTATTTT,CASSLLSSGPYSTDTQYF,TRBV7-6,TRBJ2-3,TRBD2,once
TGTGCCAGCACCCGCCCCACCTACAATGAGCAGTTCTTC,CASTRPTYNEQFF,TRBV6-1,TRBJ2-1,NA,NA
TGCAGCGTGGCCGGGACAGGGGGCATCAACGAGCAGTACTTC,CSVAGTGGINEQYF,TRBV29-1,TRBJ2-7,TRBD1,NA
TGCGCCAGCAGCCAAGATCAAGGATTCTTCGAGCAGTACTTC,CASSQDQGFFEQYF,TRBV4-3,TRBJ2-7,NA,NA
TGTGCCAGCAGCTTAATAGTGGCGGGGCCCTCCTACGAGCAGTACTTC,CASSLIVAGPSYEQYF,TRBV7-8,TRBJ2-7,NA,NA
TGTGCCAGCAGCTTAGGCACCTCACTCGGCGATACGCAGTATTTT,CASSLGTSLGDTQYF,TRBV7-9,TRBJ2-3,NA,NA
TGTGCCAGCAGTCAAGGCCGGGGAGAGACCCAGTACTTC,CASSQGRGETQYF,TRBV6-6,TRBJ2-5,NA,NA
TGTGCCAGCAGATACTCCTCTGGAAACACCATATATTTT,CASRYSSGNTIYF,TRBV6-5,TRBJ1-3,NA,NA
TGTGCCAGCAGCTTAGGCCCAGGGGTTCTTATAGATACGCAGTATTTT,CASSLGPGVLIDTQYF,TRBV13,TRBJ2-3,NA,NA
TGTGCCAGCAGCGGACAATTGGGACTGCACGAGCAGTTCTTC,CASSGQLGLHEQFF,TRBV7-2,TRBJ2-1,NA,NA
TGCGCCAGCAGCTTGGCACCAGACTACGAGCAGTACTTC,CASSLAPDYEQYF,TRBV5-1,TRBJ2-7,NA,NA
TGTGCCTGGAGTGAACCCGGGACTAGTGATTACGAGCAGTACTTC,CAWSEPGTSDYEQYF,TRBV30,TRBJ2-7,TRBD2,NA
TGTGCCAGCAGCTTAGTAGGAGGGATACCCTCTGGAAACACCATATATTTT,CASSLVGGIPSGNTIYF,TRBV7-2,TRBJ1-3,NA,NA
TGTGCCAGCAGCTTGGGACAGGGAGGTGAAAAACTGTTTTTT,CASSLGQGGEKLFF,TRBV7-9,TRBJ1-4,TRBD1,NA
TGTGCCAGCAGTCCCGGGACAGGGGTAGAAGAGACCCAGTACTTC,CASSPGTGVEETQYF,TRBV28,TRBJ2-5,TRBD1,NA
TGTGCCTGGAGTGTCCCACACGCGGGAGGCTTATCCTCCTACGAGCAGTACTTC,CAWSVPHAGGLSSYEQYF,TRBV30,TRBJ2-7,TRBD2,NA
TGTGCCAGCAGTTCGAGGCCCGGGAATTCCTACGAGCAGTACTTC,CASSSRPGNSYEQYF,TRBV27,TRBJ2-7,NA,NA
TGTGCCAGTAGTCGTCTAAGGGACAGCCCGGCGGGGCAGCCCCAGCATTTT,CASSRLRDSPAGQPQHF,TRBV19,TRBJ1-5,TRBD1,many
TGTGCCAGCACCGTGGGACTCTCAGATGGCTACACCTTC,CASTVGLSDGYTF,TRBV6-6,TRBJ1-2,NA,NA
TGTGCCAGCAGCCTTTACCTGACTAGTACCGGGGAGCTGTTTTTT,CASSLYLTSTGELFF,TRBV27,TRBJ2-2,NA,NA
TGTGCCAGCAGCAACCCTTTCGGGACAGGGGGTACTGAGGGCTACACCTTC,CASSNPFGTGGTEGYTF,TRBV9,TRBJ1-2,TRBD1,NA
TGTGCCAGCAGTTTACGGGTCTACGAGCAGTACTTC,CASSLRVYEQYF,TRBV28,TRBJ2-7,NA,few
TGCGCCAGCAGCCAACCCCCCGCCGGGGGCAGCTACGAGCAGTACTTC,CASSQPPAGGSYEQYF,TRBV4-1,TRBJ2-7,NA,NA
TGCGCCAGCAGCTTGGAGGGACAGGGGTCCTACGAGCAGTACTTC,CASSLEGQGSYEQYF,TRBV5-1,TRBJ2-7,TRBD1,once
TGTGCCAGCAGTGACTCGAAGGCTAGCACAGATACGCAGTATTTT,CASSDSKASTDTQYF,TRBV6-4,TRBJ2-3,NA,NA